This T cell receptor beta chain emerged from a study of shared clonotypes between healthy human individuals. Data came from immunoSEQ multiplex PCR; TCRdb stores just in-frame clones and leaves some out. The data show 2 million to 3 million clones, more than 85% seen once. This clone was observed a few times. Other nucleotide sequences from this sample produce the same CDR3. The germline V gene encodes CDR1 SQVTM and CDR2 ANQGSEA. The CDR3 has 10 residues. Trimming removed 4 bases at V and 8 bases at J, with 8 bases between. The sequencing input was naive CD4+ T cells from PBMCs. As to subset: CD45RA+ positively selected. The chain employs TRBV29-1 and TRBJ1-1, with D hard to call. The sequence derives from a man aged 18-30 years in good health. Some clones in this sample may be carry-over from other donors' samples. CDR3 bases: TGCAGCGTTGGAGACGGGGAAGCTTTCTTT. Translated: CSVGDGEAFF.